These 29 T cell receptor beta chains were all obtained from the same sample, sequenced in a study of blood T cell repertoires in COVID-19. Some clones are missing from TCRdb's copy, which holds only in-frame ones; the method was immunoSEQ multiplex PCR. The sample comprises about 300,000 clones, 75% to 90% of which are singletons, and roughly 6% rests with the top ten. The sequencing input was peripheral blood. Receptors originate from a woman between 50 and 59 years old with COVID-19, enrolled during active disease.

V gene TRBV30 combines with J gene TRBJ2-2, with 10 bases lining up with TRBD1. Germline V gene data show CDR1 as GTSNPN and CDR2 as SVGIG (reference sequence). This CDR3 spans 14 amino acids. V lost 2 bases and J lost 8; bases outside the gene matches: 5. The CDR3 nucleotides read TGTGCCTGGAGTTTTCGGGACAGGGGAGGGGAGCTGTTTTTT. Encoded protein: CAWSFRDRGGELFF.

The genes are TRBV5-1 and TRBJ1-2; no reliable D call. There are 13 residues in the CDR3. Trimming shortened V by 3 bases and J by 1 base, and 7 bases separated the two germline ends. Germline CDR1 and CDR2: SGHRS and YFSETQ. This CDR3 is CASSSNHNYGYTF. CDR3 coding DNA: TGCGCCAGCAGCTCCAATCATAACTATGGCTACACCTTC.

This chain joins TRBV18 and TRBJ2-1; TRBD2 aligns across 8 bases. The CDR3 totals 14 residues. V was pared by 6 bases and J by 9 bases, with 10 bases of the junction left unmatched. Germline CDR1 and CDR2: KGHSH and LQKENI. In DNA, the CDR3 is TGTGCCAGCTCCGGGACTAGTAAGAACGTTGAGCAGTTCTTC. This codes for CASSGTSKNVEQFF.

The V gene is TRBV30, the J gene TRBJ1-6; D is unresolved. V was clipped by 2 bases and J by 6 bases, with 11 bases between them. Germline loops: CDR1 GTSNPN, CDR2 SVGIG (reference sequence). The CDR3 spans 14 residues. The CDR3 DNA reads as TGTGCCTGGAGTTCCCTCGGTGGTAATTCACCCCTCCACTTT. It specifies CAWSSLGGNSPLHF.

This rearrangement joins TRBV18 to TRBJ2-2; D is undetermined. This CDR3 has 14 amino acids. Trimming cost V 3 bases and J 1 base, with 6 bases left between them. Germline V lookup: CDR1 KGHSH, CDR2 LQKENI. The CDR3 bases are TGTGCCAGCTCACCCAACAGGAACACCGGGGAGCTGTTTTTT. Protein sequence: CASSPNRNTGELFF.

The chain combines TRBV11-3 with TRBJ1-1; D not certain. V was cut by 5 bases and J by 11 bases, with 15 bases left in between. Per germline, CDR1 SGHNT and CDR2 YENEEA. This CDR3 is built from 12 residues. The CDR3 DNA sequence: TGTGCCAGCAGCCTTCACCGAGGTCGGGCTTTCTTT. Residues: CASSLHRGRAFF.

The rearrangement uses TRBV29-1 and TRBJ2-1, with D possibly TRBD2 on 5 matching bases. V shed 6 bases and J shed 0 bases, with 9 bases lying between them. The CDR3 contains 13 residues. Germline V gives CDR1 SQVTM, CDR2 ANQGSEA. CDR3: CSVRSGSYNEQFF. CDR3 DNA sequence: TGCAGCGTAAGGAGCGGCTCCTACAATGAGCAGTTCTTC.

The CDR3 nucleotides are TGTGCCAGTAGTGCCCGGACAGGGGGCGTAGGCGGCTACACCTTC. This translates into CASSARTGGVGGYTF. The rearrangement uses TRBV19 and TRBJ1-2; the match to TRBD1 covers 11 bases. V gave up 5 bases and J gave up 8 bases; unmatched junction bases: 10. CDR3 length: 15 amino acids. Germline V gives CDR1 LNHDA, CDR2 SQIVND (reference sequence).

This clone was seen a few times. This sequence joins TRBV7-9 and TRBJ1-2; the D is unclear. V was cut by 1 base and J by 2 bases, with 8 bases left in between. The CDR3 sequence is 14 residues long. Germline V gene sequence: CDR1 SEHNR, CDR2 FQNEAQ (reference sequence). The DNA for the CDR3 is TGTGCCAGCAGCTTAGGAGGAGTAAACTATGGCTACACCTTC. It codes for CASSLGGVNYGYTF. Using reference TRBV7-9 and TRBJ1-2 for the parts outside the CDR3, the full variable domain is DTGVSQNPRHKITKRGQNVTFRCDPISEHNRLYWYRQTLGQGPEFLTYFQNEAQLEKSRLLSDRFSAERPKGSFSTLEIQRTEQGDSAMYLCASSLGGVNYGYTFGSGTRLTVV.

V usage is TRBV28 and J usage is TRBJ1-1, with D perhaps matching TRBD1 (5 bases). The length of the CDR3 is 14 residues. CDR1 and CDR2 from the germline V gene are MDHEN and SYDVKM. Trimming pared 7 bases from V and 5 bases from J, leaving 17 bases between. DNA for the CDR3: TGTGCCAGCACCTTCGGGGGTTCAAGTACTGAAGCTTTCTTT. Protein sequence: CASTFGGSSTEAFF.

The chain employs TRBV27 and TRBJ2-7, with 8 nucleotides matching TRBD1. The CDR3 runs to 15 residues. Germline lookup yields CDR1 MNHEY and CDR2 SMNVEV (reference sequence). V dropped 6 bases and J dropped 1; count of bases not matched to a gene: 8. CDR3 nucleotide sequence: TGTGCCAGCAGCAGGGGGCGCCGATCTTCCTACGAGCAGTACTTC. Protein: CASSRGRRSSYEQYF.

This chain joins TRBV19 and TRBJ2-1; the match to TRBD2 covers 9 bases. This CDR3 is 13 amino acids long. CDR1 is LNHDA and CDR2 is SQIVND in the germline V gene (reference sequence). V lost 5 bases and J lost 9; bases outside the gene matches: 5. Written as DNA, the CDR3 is TGTGCCAGTAGTTGGGGCGGGAGGGTTGAGCAGTTCTTC. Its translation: CASSWGGRVEQFF.

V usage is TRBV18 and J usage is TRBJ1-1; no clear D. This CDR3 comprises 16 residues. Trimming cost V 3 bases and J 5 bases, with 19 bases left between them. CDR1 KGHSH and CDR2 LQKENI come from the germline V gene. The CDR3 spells CASSPLPFSRGTEAFF. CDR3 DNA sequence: TGTGCCAGCTCACCCCTTCCTTTCAGTCGCGGTACTGAAGCTTTCTTT. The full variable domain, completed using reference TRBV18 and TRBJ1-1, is NAGVMQNPRHLVRRRGQEARLRCSPMKGHSHVYWYRQLPEEGLKFMVYLQKENIIDESGMPKERFSAEFPKEGPSILRIQQVVRGDSAAYFCASSPLPFSRGTEAFFGQGTRLTVV.

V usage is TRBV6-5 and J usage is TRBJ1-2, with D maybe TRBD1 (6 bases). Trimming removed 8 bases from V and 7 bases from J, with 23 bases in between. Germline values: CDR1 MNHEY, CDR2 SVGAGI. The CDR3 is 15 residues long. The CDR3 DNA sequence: TGTGCCAGCCGTACGGGGGGCACTACGAGCTTTGGCTACACCTTC. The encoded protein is CASRTGGTTSFGYTF.

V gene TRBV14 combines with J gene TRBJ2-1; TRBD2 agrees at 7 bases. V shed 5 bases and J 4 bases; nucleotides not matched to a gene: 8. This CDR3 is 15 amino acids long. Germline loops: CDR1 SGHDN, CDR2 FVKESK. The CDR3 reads CASSVSGKDYNEQFF. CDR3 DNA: TGTGCCAGCAGCGTAAGCGGGAAGGATTACAATGAGCAGTTCTTC.

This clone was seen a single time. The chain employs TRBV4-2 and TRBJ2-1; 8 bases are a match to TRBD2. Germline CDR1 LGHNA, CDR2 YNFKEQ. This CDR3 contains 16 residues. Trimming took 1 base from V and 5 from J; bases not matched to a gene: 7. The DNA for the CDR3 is TGTGCCAGCAGCCAAGTTAGCGGGACAAAAGACAATGAGCAGTTCTTC. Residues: CASSQVSGTKDNEQFF.

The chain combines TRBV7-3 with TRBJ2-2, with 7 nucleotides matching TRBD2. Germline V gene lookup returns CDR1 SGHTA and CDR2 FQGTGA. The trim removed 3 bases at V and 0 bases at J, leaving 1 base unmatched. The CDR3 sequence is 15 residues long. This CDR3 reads CASSFGGANTGELFF. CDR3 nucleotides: TGTGCCAGCAGCTTTGGGGGGGCGAACACCGGGGAGCTGTTTTTT. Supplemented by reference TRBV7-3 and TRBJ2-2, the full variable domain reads GAGVSQTPSNKVTEKGKYVELRCDPISGHTALYWYRQSLGQGPEFLIYFQGTGAADDSGLPNDRFFAVRPEGSVSTLKIQRTERGDSAVYLCASSFGGANTGELFFGEGSRLTVL.

The CDR3 reads CASSHTGTGKNIQYF. For the CDR3, the DNA is TGCGCCAGCAGCCACACCGGGACAGGGAAAAACATTCAGTACTTC. The V call is TRBV4-1, the J call TRBJ2-4; 9 bases line up with TRBD1. Per germline, CDR1 MGHRA and CDR2 YSYEKL. The CDR3 loop spans 15 amino acids. The J segment lost 4 bases and the V segment lost 3 bases, leaving 4 bases of the junction unmatched.

CDR3 region: CASSRTNSYEQYF. The CDR3 coding sequence is TGTGCCAGCTCAAGGACTAACTCCTACGAGCAGTACTTC. The chain employs TRBV18 and TRBJ2-7, with TRBD2 as a possible D gene (6 bases). This CDR3 contains 13 residues. Trimming removed 5 bases from V and 0 bases from J, with 8 bases in between. From germline, CDR1 is KGHSH and CDR2 LQKENI.

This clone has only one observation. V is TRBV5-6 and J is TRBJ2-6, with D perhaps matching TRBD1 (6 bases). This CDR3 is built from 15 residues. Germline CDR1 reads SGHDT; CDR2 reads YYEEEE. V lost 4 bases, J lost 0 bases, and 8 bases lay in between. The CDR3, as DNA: TGTGCCAGCAGCCGCAGGGGCTCTGGGGCCAACGTCCTGACTTTC. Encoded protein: CASSRRGSGANVLTF.

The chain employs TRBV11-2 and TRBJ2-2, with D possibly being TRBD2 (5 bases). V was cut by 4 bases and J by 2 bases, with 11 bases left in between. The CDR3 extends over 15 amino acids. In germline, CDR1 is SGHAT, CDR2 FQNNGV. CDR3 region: CASSSRVSNTGELFF. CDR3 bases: TGTGCCAGCAGCTCGAGGGTTAGTAACACCGGGGAGCTGTTTTTT.

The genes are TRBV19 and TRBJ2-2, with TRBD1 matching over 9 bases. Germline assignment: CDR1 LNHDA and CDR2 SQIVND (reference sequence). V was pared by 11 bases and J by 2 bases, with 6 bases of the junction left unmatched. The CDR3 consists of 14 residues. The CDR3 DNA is TGTGCCGGCCGACAGGGGGGTAACACCGGGGAGCTGTTTTTT. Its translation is CAGRQGGNTGELFF.

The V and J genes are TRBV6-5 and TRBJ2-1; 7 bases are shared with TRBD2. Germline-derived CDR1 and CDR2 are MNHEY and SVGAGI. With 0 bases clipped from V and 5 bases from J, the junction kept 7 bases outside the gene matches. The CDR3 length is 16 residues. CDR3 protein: CASSYSGGSLDNEQFF. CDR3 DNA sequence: TGTGCCAGCAGTTACTCGGGCGGGAGTTTGGACAATGAGCAGTTCTTC.

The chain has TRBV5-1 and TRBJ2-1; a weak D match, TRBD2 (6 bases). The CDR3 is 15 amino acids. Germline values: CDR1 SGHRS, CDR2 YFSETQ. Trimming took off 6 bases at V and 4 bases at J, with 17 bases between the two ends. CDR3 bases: TGCGCCAGCATGGAGGGGCAGGGTAGGTACAATGAGCAGTTCTTC. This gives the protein CASMEGQGRYNEQFF. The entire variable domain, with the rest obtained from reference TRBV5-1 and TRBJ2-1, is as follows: KAGVTQTPRYLIKTRGQQVTLSCSPISGHRSVSWYQQTPGQGLQFLFEYFSETQRNKGNFPGRFSGRQFSNSRSEMNVSTLELGDSALYLCASMEGQGRYNEQFFGPGTRLTVL.

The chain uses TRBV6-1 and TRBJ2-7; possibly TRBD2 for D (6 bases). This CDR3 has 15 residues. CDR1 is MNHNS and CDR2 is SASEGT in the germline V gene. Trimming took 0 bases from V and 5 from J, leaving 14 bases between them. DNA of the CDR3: TGTGCCAGCAGTGAAGCTGCCCCGGGCGGGGACGAGCAGTACTTC. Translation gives CASSEAAPGGDEQYF.

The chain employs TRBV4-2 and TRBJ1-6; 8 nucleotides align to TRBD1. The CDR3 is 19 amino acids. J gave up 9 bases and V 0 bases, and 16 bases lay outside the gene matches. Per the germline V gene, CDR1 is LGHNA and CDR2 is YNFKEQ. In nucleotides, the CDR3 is TGTGCCAGCAGCCAAGACCGTAGAAGACGTCGGACAGGGAGTTCACCCCTCCACTTT. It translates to CASSQDRRRRRTGSSPLHF.

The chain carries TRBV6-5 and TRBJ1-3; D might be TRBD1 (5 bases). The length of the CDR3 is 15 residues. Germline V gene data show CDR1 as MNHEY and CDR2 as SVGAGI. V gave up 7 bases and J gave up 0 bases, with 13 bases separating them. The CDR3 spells CASTLDSSSGNTIYF. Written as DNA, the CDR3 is TGTGCCAGCACCCTTGACAGTTCCTCTGGAAACACCATATATTTT.

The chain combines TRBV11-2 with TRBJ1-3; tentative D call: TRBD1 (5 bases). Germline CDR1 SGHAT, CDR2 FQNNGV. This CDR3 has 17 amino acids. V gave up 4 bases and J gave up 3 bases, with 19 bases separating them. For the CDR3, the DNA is TGTGCCAGCAGCTCCCCCATGGGCCCGGGGGTTGGAAACACCATATATTTT. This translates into CASSSPMGPGVGNTIYF.

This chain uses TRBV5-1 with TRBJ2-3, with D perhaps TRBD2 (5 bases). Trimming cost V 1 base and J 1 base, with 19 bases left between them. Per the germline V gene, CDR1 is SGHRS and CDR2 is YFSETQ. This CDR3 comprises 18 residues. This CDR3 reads CASSLLSGGSYRTDTQYF. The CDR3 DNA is TGCGCCAGCAGCTTGCTTTCGGGCGGGTCTTATCGCACAGATACGCAGTATTTT. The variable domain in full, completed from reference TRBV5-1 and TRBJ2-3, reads KAGVTQTPRYLIKTRGQQVTLSCSPISGHRSVSWYQQTPGQGLQFLFEYFSETQRNKGNFPGRFSGRQFSNSRSEMNVSTLELGDSALYLCASSLLSGGSYRTDTQYFGPGTRLTVL.